The following is a T cell receptor (beta chain) sequence with its context. CDR3 length: 15 amino acids. From germline, CDR1 is MRHNA and CDR2 SNTAGT. J was trimmed by 2 bases and V by 3 bases; bases with no gene match: 4. Unique molecular identifiers were included in an RNA-based 3' RACE TCR library. Each CDR3 protein gets one entry after TCRdb re-called the 3' RACE reads with MiXCR. Among some 15,000 distinct CDR3 sequences listed, around 3.4% were seen once. The data were taken from a study of HIV-infected children after antiretroviral therapy interruption. Treatment given: PENTA 11 planned treatment interruption arm or continuous ART arm.

The material was CD45RO+ CD8+ T cells from PBMCs, pooled from several time points, obtained from a donor given antiretroviral therapy, either interrupted or continuous. The subset is: memory CD8+ CD45RO+ CD45RA- T cells. This receptor was obtained from a pool of human donors with HIV. V gene TRBV6-4 combines with J gene TRBJ2-1, with 7 nucleotides matching TRBD2. The CDR3 DNA reads as TGTGCCAGCAGTGATACGAGCGGGGCCTACAATGAGCAGTTCTTC. It specifies CASSDTSGAYNEQFF.